This is a list of T cell receptor beta chains from one sample in a study of T-cell memory formation after mild COVID-19. MiXCR, run by TCRdb on the 5' RACE reads, gives a single entry per CDR3 protein. In the table there are roughly 600,000 distinct CDR3 sequences, roughly 18% of which are singletons. Sample: PBMCs or a T cell subset sorted from them (not recorded which). These receptors were taken from an adult woman who had mild COVID-19 (a few samples of this study predate the infection). Cell type and time point are not known. CDR3s include the opening cysteine and the closing phenylalanine or tryptophan. The D gene is left open where the match is weak. Clone size is stated in some rows and not others, as once, few, many or a class when expanded.

d_call	v_call	clone_size	j_call	cdr3_nt	cdr3_aa
.	TRBV5-1	.	TRBJ2-7	TGCGCCAGCAGCTTGGACTCCCCCTCTGACCGGATGACCTACGAGCAGTACTTC	CASSLDSPSDRMTYEQYF
.	TRBV2	few	TRBJ2-7	TGTGCCAGCAGTAGACAGGCGCGGCAGTACTTC	CASSRQARQYF
TRBD2	TRBV7-8	.	TRBJ2-3	TGTGCCAGCAGCCCCGGCGGGGGGCTCACAGATACGCAGTATTTT	CASSPGGGLTDTQYF
.	TRBV7-6	few	TRBJ2-7	TGTGCCAGCAGCTTTCGCGGAGGGCCAACCTACGAGCAGTACTTC	CASSFRGGPTYEQYF
TRBD2	TRBV11-1	few	TRBJ2-5	TGTGCCAGCAGCTTAGGGCTAGCGGGAGGCTCAGAGACCCAGTACTTC	CASSLGLAGGSETQYF
TRBD2	TRBV12-3/TRBV12-4	.	TRBJ2-1	TGTGCCAGCAGTATAGCGGGAGGAGGGGAGCAGTTCTTC	CASSIAGGGEQFF
.	TRBV29-1	few	TRBJ1-4	TGCAGCGTGATGGGTGTAGCTAATGAAAAACTGTTTTTT	CSVMGVANEKLFF
TRBD2	TRBV7-2	.	TRBJ2-5	TGTGCCAGCAGCTTCGGACCCGGGCCGGGGGGGGAGACCCAGTACTTC	CASSFGPGPGGETQYF
.	TRBV2	.	TRBJ1-2	TGTGCCAGCAGTGAAGGCACAGTGAACTATGGCTACACCTTC	CASSEGTVNYGYTF
TRBD2	TRBV7-3	few	TRBJ2-5	TGTGCCAGCAGCCCCGGACTAGCGGGGGGGCTGAGGGAGACCCAGTACTTC	CASSPGLAGGLRETQYF
.	TRBV3-1	few	TRBJ1-1	TGTGCCAGCAGCCGAACACGGGGGACTGAAGCTTTCTTT	CASSRTRGTEAFF
.	TRBV4-2	.	TRBJ1-5	TGTGCCAGCAGCCCACGACAAGGGGGTTTGGGTCAGCCCCAGCATTTT	CASSPRQGGLGQPQHF
.	TRBV13	.	TRBJ2-5	TGTGCCAGCAGCCCCCAACGTGGGGAGACCCAGTACTTC	CASSPQRGETQYF
.	TRBV20-1	.	TRBJ2-7	TGCAGTGCCTGGGTACGACCTTTGTACGAGCAGTACTTC	CSAWVRPLYEQYF
.	TRBV6-6	.	TRBJ2-1	TGTGCCAGCAGTAACGGACAGCCCTACAATGAGCAGTTCTTC	CASSNGQPYNEQFF
.	TRBV29-1	few	TRBJ1-2	TGCAGCGTTACGGGGGGATCTAACTATGGCTACACCTTC	CSVTGGSNYGYTF
.	TRBV7-6	.	TRBJ2-7	TGTGCCAGCAGCCCAGAGCTGGGTGGCTACGAGCAGTACTTC	CASSPELGGYEQYF
.	TRBV28	.	TRBJ1-2	TGTGCCAGCAGAACCGACGGAACGAACTATGGCTACACCTTC	CASRTDGTNYGYTF
.	TRBV12-3/TRBV12-4	many	TRBJ1-1	TGTGCCAGCAGTTGGAGGCCAGGGGTGGCTTTCTTT	CASSWRPGVAFF
.	TRBV5-6	few	TRBJ1-2	TGTGCCAGCAGTCGGGGGAGGGTGGACTATGGCTACACCTTC	CASSRGRVDYGYTF
.	TRBV6-1	few	TRBJ2-1	TGTGCCAGCAGTGAACGAGGTCCCCTTAATGAGCAGTTCTTC	CASSERGPLNEQFF
.	TRBV30	.	TRBJ1-1	TGTGCCTGGAGTGCGGAAAACTGGGACCTTATCGGATTT	CAWSAENWDLIGF
.	TRBV7-9	few	TRBJ2-3	TGTGCCAGCAGCTTAGGGCCCAGGGACGCAGATACGCAGTATTTT	CASSLGPRDADTQYF
TRBD1	TRBV4-2	.	TRBJ2-7	TGTGCCAGCAGCCAACAGACAGGGAACGAGCAGTACTTC	CASSQQTGNEQYF
TRBD1	TRBV29-1	.	TRBJ2-2	TGCAGCGTTGCCGGGACAGGGCCTTCCACCGGGGAGCTGTTTTTT	CSVAGTGPSTGELFF
.	TRBV20-1	.	TRBJ2-7	TGCAGTGCGTCCGGGGACCTCGGGTCCTACGAGCAGTACTTC	CSASGDLGSYEQYF
TRBD2	TRBV9	.	TRBJ2-2	TGTGCCAGCAGCACCCAGGGACTAGCGGGAGCCGGGGAGCTGTTTTTT	CASSTQGLAGAGELFF
TRBD2	TRBV9	.	TRBJ2-5	TGTGCCAGCAGCGTAGACCCCGGGGGGGAGTCGACCCAGTACTTC	CASSVDPGGESTQYF
.	TRBV18	.	TRBJ1-5	TGTGCCAGCTCCCCCACAGGGTACTATCAGCCCCAGCATTTT	CASSPTGYYQPQHF
.	TRBV4-1	.	TRBJ1-6	TGCGCCAGCAGCCAAGCACCGGTCAGGGGTCCCCGGGCACCCCTCCACTTT	CASSQAPVRGPRAPLHF
.	TRBV29-1	.	TRBJ1-1	TGCAGCGTCCGACTTCCCCGGGGGGGGAACACTGAAGCTTTCTTT	CSVRLPRGGNTEAFF
.	TRBV12-3/TRBV12-4	few	TRBJ1-6	TGTGCCAGCAGTGAAGCGGCAGGAATACCCCTCCACTTT	CASSEAAGIPLHF
TRBD1	TRBV7-9	.	TRBJ1-2	TGTGCCATTCGGGGGACAGACAGCGATGGCTACACCTTC	CAIRGTDSDGYTF
TRBD1	TRBV7-8	.	TRBJ2-3	TGTGCCAGCAGCTTAGACAGGGGATCTGATACGCAGTATTTT	CASSLDRGSDTQYF
TRBD2	TRBV5-6	.	TRBJ2-3	TGTGCCAGCAGCTTGGATCCCACTACTAGCGGGAGGTCCTTTCCTTTT	CASSLDPTTSGRSFPF
TRBD2	TRBV20-1	few	TRBJ2-7	TGCAGTGTACTAGCGGCGAACTCCTACGAGCAGTACTTC	CSVLAANSYEQYF
.	TRBV10-3	few	TRBJ2-4	TGTGCCATCAGTGGAGAGCTAAACATTCAGTACTTC	CAISGELNIQYF
TRBD1	TRBV4-2	.	TRBJ2-5	TGTGCCATCAGCCCTCCGGGACAGGGAAAAGAGACCCAGTACTTC	CAISPPGQGKETQYF
TRBD1	TRBV2	.	TRBJ1-2	TGTGCCAGCAGTGACATGGCAGGGGGCGGCTATGGCTACACCTTC	CASSDMAGGGYGYTF
TRBD2	TRBV7-2	.	TRBJ2-5	TGTGCCAGCAGCTTGGGACTAGCGACGGAGACCCAGTACTTC	CASSLGLATETQYF
.	TRBV18	.	TRBJ2-2	TGTGCCAGCTCACCACCGTGGACATTTCTTACCGGGGAGCTGTTTTTT	CASSPPWTFLTGELFF